The clone carrying this T cell receptor (beta chain) showed up just a few times. Measured with immunoSEQ multiplex PCR; TCRdb has only the in-frame clones, and not every one. Of more than 9,500 clones listed, around 68% were seen once; the top ten hold roughly 15%. The data were taken from a study of T cell clonotyping in hematopoietic cell transplantation. The CDR3 is 15 residues long. V was shortened by 4 bases and J by 3 bases, with 15 bases between the two germline ends. Germline V gene data show CDR1 as SNHLY and CDR2 as FYNNEI. This sequence joins TRBV2 and TRBJ1-1; D may be TRBD1 (6 bases). This material consisted of peripheral blood mononuclear cells, taken 180 days after allogeneic stem cell transplant. The receptor comes from a male patient between 55 and 70 years old who had an allogeneic stem cell transplant from an unrelated donor, so the T cells may come from the graft donor. Some clones in this sample may be carry-over from other donors' samples. The CDR3 is CASSGWGASDTEAFF. In nucleotides, the CDR3 is TGTGCCAGCAGTGGGTGGGGGGCATCGGACACTGAAGCTTTCTTT.